This TCR beta chain was sequenced during a study of glioma-infiltrating T cells. Whole-study results and caveats: Above-expected tissue-blood divergence occurred in all gliomas, most in low-grade ones. Only very few CDR3 sequences appeared in both tissue and blood.

Using RNA template, CDR3s of TCR alpha and beta were amplified with iRepertoire arm-PCR. For one-step reverse transcription and amplification, about 90-400 ng of tissue mRNA or PBMC total RNA was used. TCRdb itself ran the multiplex PCR reads through MiXCR, one entry per CDR3 protein. Seen here are about 140,000 distinct CDR3 sequences, about two fifths observed once, and the top ten hold over 15%. The V and J ends lost 6 bases and 5 bases, in that order; junction bases with no gene match: 10. This CDR3 contains 15 residues. This clonotype was seen more than once but under ten times. Its antigen is unknown.

This chain connects TRBV12-3 or TRBV12-4 to TRBJ2-1; 7 bases match TRBD2. The sequence was obtained from a human donor with low-grade glioma or glioblastoma, undergoing nonglioma brain surgery, or in good health (not recorded which). The sequencing input was glioma tissue, nonneoplastic brain tissue, or PBMCs (not recorded which). The CDR3 DNA is TGTGCCAGCAGCCCAGCAGCGGGGTCCAACAATGAGCAGTTCTTC. Translated, it gives CASSPAAGSNNEQFF.